This is a list of T cell receptor beta chains from one sample in a study of a mutant IDH1 vaccine in newly diagnosed glioma. Clones were read by immunoSEQ multiplex PCR, and TCRdb kept only the in-frame ones, dropping some. The repertoire holds fewer than 40,000 clones, with 56% as singletons. No antigen has been assigned to these receptors. This material consisted of PBMCs, taken from a glioma patient whose treatment included an IDH1 peptide vaccine. These receptor sequences come from a woman aged 18-29 years with glioma. Each CDR3 is given with its conserved first and last residue. D genes are given only for firm matches. The size entry is marked missing in some rows and otherwise reads once, few, many or a size class.

d_call j_call v_call clone_size cdr3_length cdr3_nt cdr3_aa
- TRBJ2-1 TRBV7-2 - 14 TGTGCCAGCAGCCCTCCGGGGCCTTACAATGAGCAGTTCTTC CASSPPGPYNEQFF
TRBD1 TRBJ1-5 TRBV28 - 18 TGTGCCAGCAGTAACCGGGACAGGGGTGATTATAGCAATCAGCCCCAGCATTTT CASSNRDRGDYSNQPQHF
- TRBJ2-1 TRBV7-9 - 13 TGTGCCAGCAGCCCGGACCTCGCGGATGAGCAGTTCTTC CASSPDLADEQFF
TRBD1 TRBJ2-7 TRBV4-1 - 15 TGCGCCAGCAGCCAAGCGGGGACAGGGGGTGGCGAGCAGTACTTC CASSQAGTGGGEQYF
- TRBJ2-1 TRBV28 few 12 TGTGCCAGCACTGCAAGGACCCTCGAGCAGTTCTTC CASTARTLEQFF
- TRBJ1-1 TRBV2 few 12 TGTGCCAGCGGGCGATTTAACACTGAAGCTTTCTTT CASGRFNTEAFF
TRBD1 TRBJ1-2 TRBV19 few 14 TGTGCCAGTAACCCGACAGGGACCCGCGTTGGCTACACCTTC CASNPTGTRVGYTF
- TRBJ2-7 TRBV20-1 few 11 TGCAGTGCTAGTAATCCCTACGAGCAGTACTTC CSASNPYEQYF
TRBD2 TRBJ2-1 TRBV7-6 - 17 TGTGCCATTGCAAGAATAGCGGGAGGAATAGGAACCAATGAGCAGTTCTTC CAIARIAGGIGTNEQFF
- TRBJ2-7 TRBV5-5 - 14 TGTGCCAGCAGCTCCCGACCGGAGGGCTACGAGCAGTACTTC CASSSRPEGYEQYF
- TRBJ1-5 TRBV5-1 - 12 TGCGCCAGCAGTAGTCCCCCTGGGCCCCAGCATTTT CASSSPPGPQHF
- TRBJ1-1 TRBV12-5 many 14 TGTGCTAGTGGTTTGGGCCAGGGGAACACTGAAGCTTTCTTT CASGLGQGNTEAFF
TRBD1 TRBJ2-7 TRBV10-3 - 15 TGTGCCATCAGTGAGTCGGGACAGGGGGCCGGCGAGCAGTACTTC CAISESGQGAGEQYF
TRBD1 TRBJ1-2 TRBV27 once 14 TGTGCCAGCAGTCCAAAACAGGGGGCGCATGGCTACACCTTC CASSPKQGAHGYTF
- TRBJ1-3 TRBV4-2 - 15 TGTGCCAGCAGCCAACTGAAGGGGTCCGGAAACACCATATATTTT CASSQLKGSGNTIYF
TRBD1 TRBJ1-1 TRBV7-2 - 16 TGTGCCAGCAGCGCCTACAGGGGGGTACTGAACACTGAAGCTTTCTTT CASSAYRGVLNTEAFF
TRBD1 TRBJ1-5 TRBV16 - 16 TGTGCCAGCAGCCAGGTGGACAGGGGAAAGAATCAGCCCCAGCATTTT CASSQVDRGKNQPQHF